This T cell receptor beta chain was captured in a study of cytomegalovirus exposure and HLA in healthy donors. Study-wide background: An earlier analysis found 100 million or so unique TCR beta sequences from about 190 million T cells.

Of note for this clone: Its specificity is unknown.

Germline CDR1 is MDHEN and CDR2 is SYDVKM. The V end lost 5 bases, the J end lost 7 bases, and 6 bases lay between the germline ends. This CDR3 has 12 residues. In the PCR, 60 Vbeta and 13 Jbeta primers were used. The protocol was immunoSEQ multiplex PCR, while the TCRdb copy is restricted to in-frame clones and leaves out a portion. Altogether fewer than 40,000 clones are present, 65% to 70% being singletons, with the ten largest covering around 9.1%. Study conclusions and caveats: A later analysis reportedly found that, within productive TCRs, an Asian-associated ancestry cluster had fewer N-insertions than the mean observed across the approximately 600 donors.

Material: PBMCs. The TCR sequence derives from a man in his forties or fifties in good health and CMV-seropositive. The chain has TRBV28 and TRBJ1-6; D is perhaps TRBD1 (6 bases). CDR3 nucleotides: TGTGCCAGCAGTACAGGGAATTCACCCCTCCACTTT. Translating gives CASSTGNSPLHF.